There are a few counts of the clone carrying this T cell receptor (beta chain). Its antigen is not identified. Blood PBMC samples: pre-vaccination, two weeks post third vaccination, and at tumor progression. The source of the sample is a study of glioma-infiltrating T cells after dendritic cell vaccination. Study details: Samples are from glioblastoma patients in Phase I and II dendritic cell vaccine trials. Study-wide results and limits: The cohort had few patients with full blood and tumor sets. Higher pretreatment TIL content predicted longer progression-free time and survival.

The repertoire was sequenced with immunoSEQ multiplex PCR; TCRdb's copy has only in-frame clones and lacks some. This table has around 73,000 clones, more than 65% appearing once. Material: blood, obtained before dendritic cell vaccination. The TCR originated in a human donor with glioblastoma.

The CDR3 coding sequence is TGTGCCAGCAGCCAAGAGGGAGACTCTGGGGCCAACGTCCTGACTTTC. This sequence encodes CASSQEGDSGANVLTF. The chain carries TRBV5-4 and TRBJ2-6; tentative D call: TRBD2 (5 bases). The V end was cut by 4 bases, the J end by 0 bases, with 11 bases between. This CDR3 comprises 16 residues. Germline assignment: CDR1 SGHNT and CDR2 YYREEE (reference sequence).